Shown below are 25 T cell receptor beta chains from a single sample sequenced in a study of shared clonotypes between healthy human individuals. Data came from immunoSEQ multiplex PCR; TCRdb stores just in-frame clones and leaves some out. The table lists over a million clones, more than 75% of them singletons. Sequencing input: memory CD4+ T cells from PBMCs. Subset meaning: CD45RA-negative fraction. The receptors were sampled from a man younger than 30 in good health. Some clones in this sample may be carry-over from other donors' samples.

This clone was seen more than once but under ten times. The chain has TRBV30 and TRBJ2-3; the D gene is possibly TRBD1 (5 bases). Germline loops: CDR1 GTSNPN, CDR2 SVGIG (reference sequence). Trimming took off 4 bases at V and 3 bases at J, with 11 bases between the two ends. The CDR3 contains 13 residues. CDR3 amino acids: CAWNVRVTDTQYF. The CDR3 nucleotides are TGTGCCTGGAATGTCAGGGTGACAGATACGCAGTATTTT.

In this sample, this clone turned up a few times. The CDR3 nucleotides are TGTGCCAGCAGGGATTGGACAGGGGCTGGGAGTGAGCAGTTCTTC. The encoded protein is CASRDWTGAGSEQFF. The chain couples TRBV6-1 to TRBJ2-1; 9 positions agree with TRBD1. The CDR3 length is 15 residues. Germline V gene sequence: CDR1 MNHNS, CDR2 SASEGT. The junction had 12 bases not matched to a gene; V was cut back by 6 bases and J by 9 bases.

This clone was detected a few times. The genes are TRBV5-6 and TRBJ1-2; D perhaps matches TRBD1 (6 bases). The CDR3 has 14 amino acids. V dropped 0 bases and J dropped 7 bases, with 13 bases sitting between them. CDR1 is SGHDT and CDR2 is YYEEEE in the germline V gene. The CDR3 coding sequence is TGTGCCAGCAGCTTGGCCGGGGGCTGGGGTGGCTACACCTTC. Its translation is CASSLAGGWGGYTF.

The V and J genes are TRBV7-7 and TRBJ2-1; the match to TRBD2 covers 7 bases. The germline gives CDR1 SSHAT, CDR2 FNYEAQ (reference sequence). The CDR3 loop spans 15 amino acids. V lost 5 bases, J lost 8 bases, and 12 bases stayed unmatched. The CDR3 nucleotides read TGTGCCAGCAGCCTAGGGACTATACCTGGAGATGAGCAGTTCTTC. It encodes CASSLGTIPGDEQFF.

This clone was counted a few times. The chain links TRBV27 to TRBJ2-7; D possibly corresponds to TRBD2 (6 bases). This CDR3 is built from 14 residues. V lost 6 bases to trimming and J lost 1 base, with 13 bases between them. Germline-derived CDR1 and CDR2 are MNHEY and SMNVEV (reference sequence). CDR3 DNA: TGTGCCAGCAGCCCGGGACTCCGATCCTACGAGCAGTACTTC. Protein: CASSPGLRSYEQYF.

A few counts support this clone. The sample holds other DNA sequences that translate to the same CDR3. The rearrangement joins TRBV28 to TRBJ2-5; TRBD2 matches 12 bases. The V gene end was trimmed by 7 bases and the J gene end by 4 bases; junction bases not matched to a gene: 13. The CDR3 is 17 residues long. CDR1 and CDR2 (germline): MDHEN, SYDVKM. The CDR3 DNA is TGTGCCAGCACCGAAGGGCTAGCGGGAGGGTTTGGAGAGACCCAGTACTTC. Protein product: CASTEGLAGGFGETQYF. The full variable domain, rest sourced from reference TRBV28 and TRBJ2-5, is DVKVTQSSRYLVKRTGEKVFLECVQDMDHENMFWYRQDPGLGLRLIYFSYDVKMKEKGDIPEGYSVSREKKERFSLILESASTNQTSMYLCASTEGLAGGFGETQYFGPGTRLLVL.

This clone was counted only a few times. This sequence joins TRBV18 and TRBJ2-7; 9 positions agree with TRBD1. The CDR3 has 14 amino acids. V trimming: 4 bases; J trimming: 6 bases; junction bases outside the gene matches: 7. Germline V gene lookup returns CDR1 KGHSH and CDR2 LQKENI. The CDR3 loop reads CASSQGTGFTEQYF. Here the CDR3 DNA reads TGTGCCAGCTCACAAGGGACAGGGTTTACCGAGCAGTACTTC.

This chain links TRBV15 with TRBJ2-5; D gene ambiguous. V was trimmed by 3 bases and J by 6 bases, leaving 14 bases between them. The CDR3 extends over 14 amino acids. Germline V gene lookup returns CDR1 LNHNV and CDR2 YYDKDF (reference sequence). The CDR3 here is CATSRGRDEKTQYF. As DNA, the CDR3 is TGTGCCACCAGCAGGGGCAGAGACGAAAAGACCCAGTACTTC.

J is TRBJ2-3 and V is TRBV19, with TRBD2 matching 9 bases. V lost 6 bases, J lost 4 bases, and 11 bases stayed unmatched. CDR3 length: 16 residues. Germline CDR1 and CDR2: LNHDA and SQIVND (reference sequence). The CDR3 DNA reads as TGTGCCAGTAGCACACAGCCGGGACTAGCTTCAGATACGCAGTATTTT. Its translation: CASSTQPGLASDTQYF.

The rearrangement links TRBV27 to TRBJ2-5; D uncertain. The DNA end favors TRBJ2-7, so the J call may be wrong. This CDR3 spans 13 amino acids. Germline loops: CDR1 MNHEY, CDR2 SMNVEV (reference sequence). The CDR3 coding sequence is TGTGCCAGCAGTCGTGGACGGGCCTACGAGCAGTACTTC. It is translated as CASSRGRAYEQYF.

As for this clone: The junction departs from germline at one end; a sequencing error may be responsible. The V call is TRBV6-6, the J call TRBJ2-5; D ambiguous. This CDR3 has 15 amino acids. Germline-derived CDR1 and CDR2 are MNHNY and SVGAGI (reference sequence). The CDR3 nucleotides are TGTGCCAGCAGTTACCTGGGATCCGGCCAAGGGACCCAGTACTTC. This gives the protein CASSYLGSGQGTQYF.

This rearrangement joins TRBV18 to TRBJ1-2; D ambiguous. The length of the CDR3 is 16 residues. V dropped 4 bases and J dropped 1 base, with 16 bases sitting between them. The germline V gene has CDR1 KGHSH and CDR2 LQKENI. Written as DNA, the CDR3 is TGTGCCAGCTCACTCACGCTCTTGGCAGATAACTATGGCTACACCTTC. This encodes CASSLTLLADNYGYTF.

V gene TRBV5-1 combines with J gene TRBJ2-2; TRBD1 aligns across 8 bases. V shed 1 base, J shed 6 bases, and the junction held 2 bases outside the gene matches. CDR1 is SGHRS, CDR2 YFSETQ, per germline. CDR3 length equals 14 residues. This CDR3 is CASSLKTGAGELFF. CDR3 coding DNA: TGCGCCAGCAGCTTGAAGACAGGGGCCGGGGAGCTGTTTTTT. Filled out from reference TRBV5-1 and TRBJ2-2, the complete variable domain reads KAGVTQTPRYLIKTRGQQVTLSCSPISGHRSVSWYQQTPGQGLQFLFEYFSETQRNKGNFPGRFSGRQFSNSRSEMNVSTLELGDSALYLCASSLKTGAGELFFGEGSRLTVL.

V is TRBV5-1 and J is TRBJ2-7; D possibly corresponds to TRBD1 (5 bases). V was clipped by 0 bases and J by 2 bases, with 6 bases between them. The CDR3 runs 13 residues. CDR1 is SGHRS and CDR2 is YFSETQ in the germline V gene. The CDR3 is CASSLEDTYEQYF. DNA for the CDR3: TGCGCCAGCAGCTTGGAGGACACCTACGAGCAGTACTTC.

The genes are TRBV7-2 and TRBJ2-3, with D perhaps TRBD2 (6 bases). The germline V gene encodes CDR1 SGHTA and CDR2 FQGNSA. CDR3 size: 15 residues. Trimming removed 1 base from V and 2 bases from J, with 10 bases in between. The CDR3 sequence: CASSLEDYSTDTQYF. The CDR3 DNA sequence: TGTGCCAGCAGCTTAGAGGACTATTCCACAGATACGCAGTATTTT. Together with reference TRBV7-2 and TRBJ2-3, the CDR3 gives the full variable domain: GAGVSQSPSNKVTEKGKDVELRCDPISGHTALYWYRQSLGQGLEFLIYFQGNSAPDKSGLPSDRFSAERTGGSVSTLTIQRTQQEDSAVYLCASSLEDYSTDTQYFGPGTRLTVL.

This chain connects TRBV7-3 to TRBJ2-2, with D possibly matching TRBD2 (5 bases). V was clipped by 1 base and J by 0 bases, with 9 bases between them. Germline values: CDR1 SGHTA, CDR2 FQGTGA. CDR3 size: 16 residues. CDR3 in amino acids: CASSLKAGANTGELFF. DNA of the CDR3: TGTGCCAGCAGCTTAAAGGCGGGCGCGAACACCGGGGAGCTGTTTTTT.

In its sample, this clone was seen many times. Different DNA sequences within this sample yield the same CDR3. This rearrangement joins TRBV7-9 to TRBJ2-3; D uncertain. Trimming removed 3 bases at V and 9 bases at J, with 10 bases between. The V gene's germline CDR1 is SEHNR and CDR2 FQNEAQ (reference sequence). CDR3 length: 12 amino acids. The CDR3 reads CASSFGLGTQYF. The CDR3 nucleotides are TGTGCCAGCAGCTTCGGGCTAGGGACGCAGTATTTT.

V gene TRBV27 combines with J gene TRBJ2-2; 9 bases match TRBD2. Losses at the gene ends were 4 bases for V and 7 bases for J; bases not matched to a gene: 10. Germline CDR1 and CDR2: MNHEY and SMNVEV (reference sequence). The CDR3 runs 16 residues. DNA of the CDR3: TGTGCCAGCAGTTCTAGCGGGACGGCACCAATCGGGGAGCTGTTTTTT. Translation gives CASSSSGTAPIGELFF.

The chain uses TRBV18 and TRBJ1-2; 7 bases are shared with TRBD1. There are 17 residues in the CDR3. In germline, CDR1 is KGHSH, CDR2 LQKENI. After removal of 3 bases from V and 4 bases from J, the junction contained 14 bases not matched to a gene. The CDR3, as DNA: TGTGCCAGCTCACCTAGAGCTGGGACAGCGTCCTTCTATGGCTACACCTTC. Protein product: CASSPRAGTASFYGYTF.

The rearrangement links TRBV6-1 to TRBJ2-7; possibly TRBD2 for D (6 bases). The CDR3 has 15 residues. Trimming took off 6 bases at V and 2 bases at J, with 17 bases between the two ends. Germline V gene data show CDR1 as MNHNS and CDR2 as SASEGT. The CDR3 DNA reads as TGTGCCAGCAGGAAGATGAGGGACTCCACCTACGAGCAGTACTTC. Its translation: CASRKMRDSTYEQYF.

The CDR3 reads CASSLPSGTGVYGYTF. Here the CDR3 DNA reads TGTGCCAGCAGTTTACCTTCCGGGACAGGAGTCTATGGCTACACCTTC. The chain couples TRBV28 to TRBJ1-2, with TRBD1 matching over 8 bases. CDR3 length: 16 amino acids. Germline values: CDR1 MDHEN, CDR2 SYDVKM. Losses at the gene ends were 2 bases for V and 4 bases for J; bases not matched to a gene: 9.

This chain connects TRBV28 to TRBJ1-5, with a possible D match to TRBD1 (5 bases). The CDR3 runs 17 residues. The ends were cut back, 1 base at V and 5 bases at J, with 18 bases in the middle. From germline, CDR1 is MDHEN and CDR2 SYDVKM. The DNA for the CDR3 is TGTGCCAGCAGTTTATTCATGGAGACAGCGAGACATCAGCCCCAGCATTTT. Amino acid sequence: CASSLFMETARHQPQHF.

The rearrangement links TRBV28 to TRBJ2-7; D possibly uses TRBD1 or TRBD2 (5 bases each). Deletions cut 2 bases from V and 1 base from J, with 15 bases between. The CDR3 has 16 amino acids. The V gene's germline CDR1 is MDHEN and CDR2 SYDVKM. The CDR3 spells CASSLGGGTGSYEQYF. The CDR3 DNA reads as TGTGCCAGCAGTTTAGGGGGTGGGACGGGTTCCTACGAGCAGTACTTC.

This chain uses TRBV1 with TRBJ2-7; the listed D gene, TRBD2, was not tested against the DNA. TRBV1 is a pseudogene segment. The CDR3 covers 16 residues. CDR3: CTSSPGTAARVYEQYF. The CDR3, as DNA: TGCACCAGCAGCCCCGGGACTGCCGCTCGCGTCTACGAGCAGTACTTC.

The chain joins TRBV10-3 to TRBJ2-1; 9 nucleotides match TRBD2. V trimming: 4 bases; J trimming: 7 bases; junction bases outside the gene matches: 8. Germline V gene data show CDR1 as ENHRY and CDR2 as SYGVKD. This CDR3 spans 15 amino acids. Written as DNA, the CDR3 is TGTGCCATCAGTGTATTGCCTAGCGGGAATAATGAGCAGTTCTTC. It translates to CAISVLPSGNNEQFF.